A single T cell receptor beta chain is shown here with its context. CDR1 and CDR2 (germline): DFQATT, SNEGSKA (reference sequence). This CDR3 has 12 amino acids. This sample was included in a study of monozygotic twins with inflammatory bowel disease. Nested PCRs of about 17 and 10 cycles, two in total, were run on TCRalpha and TCRbeta cDNA. For each CDR3 protein, TCRdb gives one entry from its re-call of the 5' RACE reads, without DNA. Here the sample table reports 150,000 to 200,000 distinct CDR3 sequences. This chain joins TRBV20-1 and TRBJ2-7. This sequence was found in a human donor with ulcerative colitis or Crohn's disease, or a healthy co-twin of an affected twin (not recorded which). Sequencing was carried out using blood. The CDR3 protein is CSARGIAYEQYF.